These 14 T cell receptor beta chains share one sample of origin, sequenced in a study of vaccination and CD4 T cells after COVID-19. Treatment denoted: approximately nine-day PBMC culture with coronavirus spike peptide pools or control peptides (ViraFEST assay). These CD4+ T cells came from an unexposed donor, sampled before the COVID-19 pandemic (2011-2018). Their cognate antigens are unknown. An Oncomine TCR Beta short-read assay was used to sequence the DNA from cultured CD4+ T cells. Researchers extracted genomic DNA from CD4+ T cells that had been cultured. TCRdb processed the PCR reads anew with MiXCR; each CDR3 protein has one entry. Here the sample spans 8,000 to 10,000 distinct CDR3 sequences, about 35% being singletons. The sequenced sample was CD4+ T cells from blood, cultured in vitro. All receptors derive from a human donor in good health.

The V call is TRBV11-3, the J call TRBJ2-7; 8 nucleotides agree with TRBD2. Germline-derived CDR1 and CDR2 are SGHNT and YENEEA. Trimming removed 5 bases from V and 4 bases from J; junction bases left unmatched: 7. This CDR3 comprises 14 residues. CDR3 coding DNA: TGTGCCAGCAGCCACAGCGGGAGCCCTTACGAGCAGTACTTC. Its protein is CASSHSGSPYEQYF.

The chain carries TRBV20-1 and TRBJ1-5; D gene unclear. The CDR3 is made up of 15 amino acids. V was pared by 6 bases and J by 5 bases, with 20 bases between. CDR1 is DFQATT and CDR2 is SNEGSKA in the germline V gene (reference sequence). DNA of the CDR3: TGCAGTGCCATGAAGCCGGACGGAGGATATCAGCCCCAGCATTTT. Translated: CSAMKPDGGYQPQHF.

The V gene is TRBV29-1, the J gene TRBJ2-3, with a tentative D call TRBD1 (6 bases). The CDR3 runs 14 residues. Trimming took 7 bases from V and 2 from J, leaving 16 bases between them. CDR1 is SQVTM and CDR2 is ANQGSEA in the germline V gene. CDR3: CSAAITGITDTQYF. The CDR3 DNA sequence: TGCAGCGCCGCCATAACAGGGATCACAGATACGCAGTATTTT.

The J gene is TRBJ2-3, the V gene TRBV7-2; weak D call: TRBD2 (6 bases). This CDR3 is 15 amino acids long. Germline V gene lookup returns CDR1 SGHTA and CDR2 FQGNSA. The V end lost 1 base, the J end lost 1 base, and 9 bases lay between the germline ends. The CDR3 DNA reads TGTGCCAGCAGCTTAGTATGGGGGGGCACAGATACGCAGTATTTT. Its protein is CASSLVWGGTDTQYF.

This clonotype turned up a few times. The rearrangement links TRBV6-1 to TRBJ1-2; TRBD1 matches 7 bases. Trimming at V came to 4 bases and at J to 8 bases, leaving 13 bases not matched to a gene. Germline assignment: CDR1 MNHNS and CDR2 SASEGT. The CDR3 loop spans 15 amino acids. The CDR3 sequence is CASSADGTALGGYTF. In nucleotides, the CDR3 is TGTGCCAGCAGTGCCGACGGGACAGCCCTAGGGGGCTACACCTTC.

V usage is TRBV6-1 and J usage is TRBJ1-2; D unclear. The V gene lost 6 bases and the J gene lost 8 bases, with 13 bases spanning the gap. The CDR3 has 12 amino acids. Germline V lookup: CDR1 MNHNS, CDR2 SASEGT. The chain's CDR3 is CASSPLLGGYTF. The CDR3 nucleotides are TGTGCCAGCAGCCCCCTCCTGGGCGGCTACACCTTC.

This clonotype has only a few counts. The chain carries TRBV7-3 and TRBJ1-1; D ambiguous. Deletions cut 2 bases from V and 0 bases from J, with 7 bases between. This CDR3 comprises 14 residues. CDR1 is SGHTA, CDR2 FQGTGA, per germline. The CDR3 is CASSLGGLNTEAFF. As DNA, the CDR3 is TGTGCCAGCAGCTTAGGCGGTTTGAACACTGAAGCTTTCTTT. The full variable domain, its missing parts supplied by reference TRBV7-3 and TRBJ1-1, is GAGVSQTPSNKVTEKGKYVELRCDPISGHTALYWYRQSLGQGPEFLIYFQGTGAADDSGLPNDRFFAVRPEGSVSTLKIQRTERGDSAVYLCASSLGGLNTEAFFGQGTRLTVV.

This clonotype counts as medium-sized (0.01 to 0.1%). V usage is TRBV20-1 and J usage is TRBJ2-7; D is unclear. Looked up from germline, CDR1 is DFQATT and CDR2 is SNEGSKA (reference sequence). V lost 3 bases, J lost 6 bases, and 9 bases lay in between. CDR3 length: 11 amino acids. CDR3: CSARNGAEQYF. Written as DNA, the CDR3 is TGCAGTGCTAGGAATGGAGCCGAGCAGTACTTC.

This clonotype was seen a few times. The chain links TRBV19 to TRBJ2-5, with TRBD1 matching over 7 bases. The CDR3 is 13 residues long. V was pared by 5 bases and J by 3 bases, with 3 bases of the junction left unmatched. Looked up from germline, CDR1 is LNHDA and CDR2 is SQIVND (reference sequence). CDR3 nucleotides: TGTGCCAGTAGTGGAGACAGGGAAGAGACCCAGTACTTC. Its protein is CASSGDREETQYF. Looking up the rest from reference TRBV19 and TRBJ2-5 gives the full variable domain: DGGITQSPKYLFRKEGQNVTLSCEQNLNHDAMYWYRQDPGQGLRLIYYSQIVNDFQKGDIAEGYSVSREKKESFPLTVTSAQKNPTAFYLCASSGDREETQYFGPGTRLLVL.

V gene TRBV4-1 combines with J gene TRBJ1-2; no reliable D call. CDR3 length: 12 residues. Germline-derived CDR1 and CDR2 are MGHRA and YSYEKL. V dropped 3 bases and J dropped 2 bases, with 4 bases sitting between them. Written as DNA, the CDR3 is TGCGCCAGCAGCCAGCAGAACTATGGCTACACCTTC. Translation: CASSQQNYGYTF.

The sample holds a few counts of this clonotype. The chain is built from TRBV4-1 and TRBJ1-1; maybe TRBD1 (5 bases). Looked up from germline, CDR1 is MGHRA and CDR2 is YSYEKL. The V end lost 3 bases, the J end lost 6 bases, and 17 bases lay between the germline ends. The CDR3 totals 15 residues. CDR3 protein: CASSQPGRGRPEAFF. CDR3 DNA: TGCGCCAGCAGCCAGCCGGGAAGGGGTCGACCTGAAGCTTTCTTT.

This clonotype was counted between two and nine times. This chain joins TRBV20-1 and TRBJ2-3, with a tentative D call TRBD2 (6 bases). Trimming left V 7 bases short and J 4 bases short, with 15 bases between. The CDR3 covers 13 residues. CDR1 is DFQATT, CDR2 SNEGSKA, per germline (reference sequence). CDR3 region: CSVGRLGADTQYF. The CDR3 region has the DNA TGCAGTGTCGGAAGACTAGGCGCAGATACGCAGTATTTT.

This clonotype was picked up a small number of times. The rearrangement joins TRBV7-9 to TRBJ1-2, with 8 bases that match TRBD1. Trimming took 8 bases from V and 1 from J; bases not matched to a gene: 12. This CDR3 is built from 16 residues. CDR1 is SEHNR, CDR2 FQNEAQ, per germline (reference sequence). CDR3: CASSLRGQEINYGYTF. The CDR3 coding sequence is TGTGCCAGCTCCCTCCGGGGACAGGAAATTAACTATGGCTACACCTTC.

The chain is built from TRBV20-1 and TRBJ2-3, with 9 bases that match TRBD2. The CDR3 covers 15 residues. Germline loops: CDR1 DFQATT, CDR2 SNEGSKA (reference sequence). Unmatched junction bases numbered 10, after V lost 4 bases and J lost 5 bases. CDR3 protein: CSAKNSGGTGDTQYF. The CDR3 DNA sequence: TGCAGTGCTAAAAATAGCGGGGGCACGGGAGATACGCAGTATTTT.